This T cell receptor (beta chain) was sequenced for a study of blood T cell repertoires in COVID-19. The CDR3 runs to 17 residues. Germline assignment: CDR1 SGHDT and CDR2 YYEEEE. The V gene lost 2 bases and the J gene lost 4 bases, with 19 bases spanning the gap. This table comes from immunoSEQ multiplex PCR, and its TCRdb copy is limited to in-frame clones, with some not included. The repertoire has about 230,000 clones, about 88% of them found once; the top ten carry about 2.5%. The source material was peripheral blood. The sequence was obtained from an older woman with acute or convalescent COVID-19. The chain uses TRBV5-6 and TRBJ2-1; TRBD2 is a possible D gene (5 bases). The CDR3 spells CASSFARSRGFYNEQFF. In DNA, the CDR3 is TGTGCCAGCAGCTTCGCCCGGTCGCGCGGGTTTTACAATGAGCAGTTCTTC.